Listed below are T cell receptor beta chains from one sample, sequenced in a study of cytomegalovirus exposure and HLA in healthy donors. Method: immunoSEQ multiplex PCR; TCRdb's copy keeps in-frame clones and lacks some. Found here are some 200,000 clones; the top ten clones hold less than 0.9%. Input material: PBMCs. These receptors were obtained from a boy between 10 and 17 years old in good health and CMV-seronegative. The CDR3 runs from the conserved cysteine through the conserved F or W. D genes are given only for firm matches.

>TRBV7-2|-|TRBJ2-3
CASSFGGESTDTQYF
TGTGCCAGCAGCTTTGGCGGGGAGAGCACAGATACGCAGTATTTT
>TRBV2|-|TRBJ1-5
CASGGIGSNQPQHF
TGTGCCAGTGGAGGGATTGGGAGCAATCAGCCCCAGCATTTT
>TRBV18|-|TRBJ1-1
CASSFTVPYTEAFF
TGTGCCAGCTCCTTCACGGTCCCTTACACTGAAGCTTTCTTT
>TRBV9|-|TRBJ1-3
CASSVLNRLDSGNTIYF
TGTGCCAGCAGCGTATTAAACCGACTTGACTCTGGAAACACCATATATTTT
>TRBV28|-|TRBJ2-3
CASSLYPGSGDTQYF
TGTGCCAGCAGTTTATACCCGGGCTCGGGGGATACGCAGTATTTT
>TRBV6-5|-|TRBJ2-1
CASRSTGNVQFF
TGTGCCAGCAGGTCCACAGGGAATGTGCAGTTCTTC
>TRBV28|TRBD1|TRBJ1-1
CASTPTGDRTEAFF
TGTGCCAGCACCCCTACAGGGGATCGGACTGAAGCTTTCTTT
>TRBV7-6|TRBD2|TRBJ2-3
CASSLAGRGGSDTQYF
TGTGCCAGCAGCTTAGCGGGGCGGGGGGGGAGTGATACGCAGTATTTT
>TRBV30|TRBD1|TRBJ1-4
CAWSVIRGQGDEKLFF
TGTGCCTGGAGTGTTATCAGGGGACAGGGGGATGAAAAACTGTTTTTT
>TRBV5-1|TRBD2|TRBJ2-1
CASSLVPAAGGRSSYNEQFF
TGCGCCAGCAGCTTGGTTCCAGCGGCGGGGGGTCGTAGCTCCTACAATGAGCAGTTCTTC
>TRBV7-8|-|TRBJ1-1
CASSPNRAGYAPTEAFF
TGTGCCAGCAGCCCGAATAGGGCAGGGTATGCTCCCACTGAAGCTTTCTTT
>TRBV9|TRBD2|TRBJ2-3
CASSVMASGGTDTQYF
TGTGCCAGCAGCGTAATGGCTAGCGGAGGCACAGATACGCAGTATTTT
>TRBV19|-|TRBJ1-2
CASTTNDYGYTF
TGTGCCAGTACCACTAACGACTATGGCTACACCTTC
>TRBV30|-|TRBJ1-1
CAWREEGTEAFF
TGTGCCTGGAGGGAAGAGGGCACTGAAGCTTTCTTT
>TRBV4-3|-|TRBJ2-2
CASAWASNTGELFF
TGCGCCAGCGCCTGGGCCTCGAACACCGGGGAGCTGTTTTTT
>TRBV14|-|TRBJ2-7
CASSQDLLSSYEQYF
TGTGCCAGCAGCCAAGATCTGTTGAGCTCCTACGAGCAGTACTTC
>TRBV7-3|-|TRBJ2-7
CASSFIKASEQYF
TGTGCCAGCAGCTTTATAAAAGCATCCGAGCAGTACTTC
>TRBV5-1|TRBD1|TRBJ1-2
CASSPTGGDYGYTF
TGCGCCAGCAGCCCTACAGGGGGGGACTATGGCTACACCTTC
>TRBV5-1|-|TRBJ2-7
CASNRERTGVLNEQYF
TGCGCCAGCAACCGCGAGCGGACGGGGGTTTTGAACGAGCAGTACTTC
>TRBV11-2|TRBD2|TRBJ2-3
CASSLDITGGTTDTQYF
TGTGCCAGCAGCTTAGATATAACGGGGGGAACCACAGATACGCAGTATTTT
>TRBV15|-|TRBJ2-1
CATSRDSIEQFF
TGTGCCACCAGCAGAGATAGTATCGAGCAGTTCTTC
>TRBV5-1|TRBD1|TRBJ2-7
CASSLSQGEAYEQYF
TGCGCCAGCAGCTTGTCACAGGGGGAAGCCTACGAGCAGTACTTC
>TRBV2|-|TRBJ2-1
CASRLGGATNNEQFF
TGTGCCAGCAGGCTGGGGGGGGCCACGAACAATGAGCAGTTCTTC
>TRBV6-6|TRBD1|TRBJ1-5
CASSGTGGGSNQPQHF
TGTGCCAGCAGCGGGACAGGGGGTGGAAGCAATCAGCCCCAGCATTTT
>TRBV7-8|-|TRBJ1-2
CASSLGGGQRHYGYTF
TGTGCCAGCAGCTTAGGTGGTGGACAGAGACACTATGGCTACACCTTC
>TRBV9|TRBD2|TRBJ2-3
CASSAVGGASDTQYF
TGTGCCAGCAGCGCTGTCGGGGGGGCCTCCGATACGCAGTATTTT
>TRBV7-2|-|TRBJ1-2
CASEQTPALYGYTF
TGTGCCAGCGAACAGACACCAGCCCTCTATGGCTACACCTTC
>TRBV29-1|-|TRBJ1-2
CSVESVGGYTF
TGCAGCGTTGAATCGGTCGGGGGCTACACCTTC
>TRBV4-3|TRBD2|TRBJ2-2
CASSQAWTSGNTGELFF
TGCGCCAGCAGCCAAGCATGGACTAGCGGAAACACCGGGGAGCTGTTTTTT
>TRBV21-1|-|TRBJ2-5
CASSKAKRGEETQYF
TGTGCCAGCAGCAAAGCGAAGCGGGGGGAAGAGACCCAGTACTTC
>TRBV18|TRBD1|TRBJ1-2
CASSPPTGANYGYTF
TGTGCCAGCTCACCACCGACAGGGGCCAACTATGGCTACACCTTC
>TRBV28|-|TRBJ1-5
CASSPLEGHFSNQPQHF
TGTGCCAGCAGCCCCTTAGAAGGACACTTTAGCAATCAGCCCCAGCATTTT
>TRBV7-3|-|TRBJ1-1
CASKQGHMNTEAFF
TGTGCCAGCAAACAGGGACACATGAACACTGAAGCTTTCTTT
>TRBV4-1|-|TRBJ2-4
CASSQLPPAGGKNIQYF
TGCGCCAGCAGCCAGCTCCCCCCGGCGGGTGGCAAAAACATTCAGTACTTC
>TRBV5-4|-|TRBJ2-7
CASSLAGEQYF
TGTGCCAGCAGCTTGGCAGGCGAGCAGTACTTC
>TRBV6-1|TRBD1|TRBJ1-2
CASTSRDREDYGYTF
TGTGCCAGCACTAGCCGGGACAGGGAGGACTATGGCTACACCTTC